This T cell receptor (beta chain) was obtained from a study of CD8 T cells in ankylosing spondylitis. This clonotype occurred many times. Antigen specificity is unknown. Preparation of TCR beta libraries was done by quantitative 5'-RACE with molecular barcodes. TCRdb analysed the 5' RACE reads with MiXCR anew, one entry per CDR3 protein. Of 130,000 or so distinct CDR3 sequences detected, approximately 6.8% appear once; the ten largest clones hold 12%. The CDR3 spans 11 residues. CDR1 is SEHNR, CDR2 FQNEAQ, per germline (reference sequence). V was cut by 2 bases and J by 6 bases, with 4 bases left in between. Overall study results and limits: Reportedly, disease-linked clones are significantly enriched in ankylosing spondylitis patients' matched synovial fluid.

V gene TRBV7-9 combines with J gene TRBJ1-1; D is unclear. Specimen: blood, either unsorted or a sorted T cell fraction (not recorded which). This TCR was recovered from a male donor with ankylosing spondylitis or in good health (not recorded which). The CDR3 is CASSLYAEAFF. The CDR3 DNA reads TGTGCCAGCAGCTTATACGCTGAAGCTTTCTTT.